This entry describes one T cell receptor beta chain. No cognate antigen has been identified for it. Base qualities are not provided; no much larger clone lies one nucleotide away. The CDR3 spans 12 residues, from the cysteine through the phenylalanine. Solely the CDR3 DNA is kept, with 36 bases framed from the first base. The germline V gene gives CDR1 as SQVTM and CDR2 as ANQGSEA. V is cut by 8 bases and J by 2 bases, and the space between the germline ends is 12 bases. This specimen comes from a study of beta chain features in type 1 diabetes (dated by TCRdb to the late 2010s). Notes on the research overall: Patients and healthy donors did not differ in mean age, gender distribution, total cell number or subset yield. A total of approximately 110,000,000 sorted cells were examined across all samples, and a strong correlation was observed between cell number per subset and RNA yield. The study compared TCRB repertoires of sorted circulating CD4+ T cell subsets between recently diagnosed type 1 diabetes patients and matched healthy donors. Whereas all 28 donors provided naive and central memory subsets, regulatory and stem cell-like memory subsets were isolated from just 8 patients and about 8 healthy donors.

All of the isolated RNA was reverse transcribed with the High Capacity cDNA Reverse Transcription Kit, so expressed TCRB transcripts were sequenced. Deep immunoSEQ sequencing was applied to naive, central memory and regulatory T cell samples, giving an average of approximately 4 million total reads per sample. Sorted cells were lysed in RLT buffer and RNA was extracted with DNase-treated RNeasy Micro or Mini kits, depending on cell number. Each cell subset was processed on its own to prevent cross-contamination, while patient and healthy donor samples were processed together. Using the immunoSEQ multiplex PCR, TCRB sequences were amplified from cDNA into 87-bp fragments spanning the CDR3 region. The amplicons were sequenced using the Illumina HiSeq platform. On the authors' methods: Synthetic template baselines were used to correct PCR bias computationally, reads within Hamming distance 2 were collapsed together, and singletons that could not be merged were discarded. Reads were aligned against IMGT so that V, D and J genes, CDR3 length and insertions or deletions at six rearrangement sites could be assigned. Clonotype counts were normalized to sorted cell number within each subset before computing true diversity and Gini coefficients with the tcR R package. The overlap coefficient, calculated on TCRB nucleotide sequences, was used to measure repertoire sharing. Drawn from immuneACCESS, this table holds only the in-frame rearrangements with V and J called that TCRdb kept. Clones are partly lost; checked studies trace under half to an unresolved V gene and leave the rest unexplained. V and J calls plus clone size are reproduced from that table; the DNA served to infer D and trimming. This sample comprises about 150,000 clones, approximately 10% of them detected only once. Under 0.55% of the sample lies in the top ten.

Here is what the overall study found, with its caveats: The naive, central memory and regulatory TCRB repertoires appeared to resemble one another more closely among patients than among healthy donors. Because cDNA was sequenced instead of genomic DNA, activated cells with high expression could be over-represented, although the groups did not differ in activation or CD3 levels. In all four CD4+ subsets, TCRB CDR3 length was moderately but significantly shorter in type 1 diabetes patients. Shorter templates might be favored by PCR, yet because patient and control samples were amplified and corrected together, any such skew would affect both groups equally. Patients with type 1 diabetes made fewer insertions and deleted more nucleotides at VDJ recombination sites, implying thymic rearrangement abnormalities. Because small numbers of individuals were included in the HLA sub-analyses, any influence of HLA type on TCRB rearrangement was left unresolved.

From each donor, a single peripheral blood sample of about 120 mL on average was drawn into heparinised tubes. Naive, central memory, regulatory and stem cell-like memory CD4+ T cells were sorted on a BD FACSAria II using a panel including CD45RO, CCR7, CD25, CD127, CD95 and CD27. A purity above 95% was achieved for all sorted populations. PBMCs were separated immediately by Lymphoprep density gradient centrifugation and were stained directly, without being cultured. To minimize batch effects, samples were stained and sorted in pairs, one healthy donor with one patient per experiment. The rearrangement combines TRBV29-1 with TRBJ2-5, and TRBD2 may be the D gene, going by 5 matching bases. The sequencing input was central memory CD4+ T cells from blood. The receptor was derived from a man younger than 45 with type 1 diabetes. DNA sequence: TGCAGCACCTCCGGGAATCAAGAGACCCAGTACTTC. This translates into CSTSGNQETQYF.